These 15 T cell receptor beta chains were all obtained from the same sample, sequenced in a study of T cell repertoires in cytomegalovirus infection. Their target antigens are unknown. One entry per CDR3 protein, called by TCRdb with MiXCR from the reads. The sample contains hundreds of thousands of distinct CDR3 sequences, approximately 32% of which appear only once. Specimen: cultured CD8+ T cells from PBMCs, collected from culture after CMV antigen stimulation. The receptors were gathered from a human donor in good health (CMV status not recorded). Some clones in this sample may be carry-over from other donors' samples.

The CDR3 region has the DNA TGTGCCATCAGTGAACAGACAGGGGACGGCTACACCTTC. Encoded protein: CAISEQTGDGYTF. The chain employs TRBV10-3 and TRBJ1-2; 8 positions agree with TRBD1. Trimming cost V 3 bases and J 8 bases; bases outside gene matches: 5. The CDR3 consists of 13 residues. Looked up from germline, CDR1 is ENHRY and CDR2 is SYGVKD.

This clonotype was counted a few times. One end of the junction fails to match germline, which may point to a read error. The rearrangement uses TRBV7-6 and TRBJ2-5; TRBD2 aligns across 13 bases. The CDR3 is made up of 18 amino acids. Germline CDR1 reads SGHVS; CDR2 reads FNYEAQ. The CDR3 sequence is CASSFDRGLAGDQETQYF. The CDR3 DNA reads TGTGCTAGCAGCTTCGACCGAGGACTAGCGGGAGACCAAGAGACCCAGTACTTC.

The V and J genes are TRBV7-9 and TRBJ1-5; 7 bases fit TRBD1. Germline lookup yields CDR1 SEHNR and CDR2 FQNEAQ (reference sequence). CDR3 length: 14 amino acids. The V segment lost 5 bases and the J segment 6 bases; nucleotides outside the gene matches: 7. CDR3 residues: CASSKQGSGQPQHF. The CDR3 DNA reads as TGTGCCAGCAGCAAACAGGGGTCGGGTCAGCCCCAGCATTTT.

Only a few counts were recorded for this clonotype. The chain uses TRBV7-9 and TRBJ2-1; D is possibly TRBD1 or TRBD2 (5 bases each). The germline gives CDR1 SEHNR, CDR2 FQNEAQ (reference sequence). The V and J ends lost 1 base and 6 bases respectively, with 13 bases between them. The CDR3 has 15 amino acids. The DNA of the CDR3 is TGTGCCAGCAGCTTAGAAGGGGAGCGGCGCAATGAGCAGTTCTTC. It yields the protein CASSLEGERRNEQFF.

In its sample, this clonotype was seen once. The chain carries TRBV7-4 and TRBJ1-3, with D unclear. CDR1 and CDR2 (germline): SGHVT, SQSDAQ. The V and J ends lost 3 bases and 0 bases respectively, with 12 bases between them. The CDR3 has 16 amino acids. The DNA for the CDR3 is TGTGCCAGCAGCTTCCTGCAGGCGATCTCTGGAAACACCATATATTTT. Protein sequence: CASSFLQAISGNTIYF.

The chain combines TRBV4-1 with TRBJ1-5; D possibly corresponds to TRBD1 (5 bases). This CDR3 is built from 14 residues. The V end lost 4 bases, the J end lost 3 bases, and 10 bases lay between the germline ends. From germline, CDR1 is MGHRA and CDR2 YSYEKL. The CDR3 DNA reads TGCGCCAGCAGCCTGACGGACACCAATCAGCCCCAGCATTTT. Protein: CASSLTDTNQPQHF.

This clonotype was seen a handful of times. Here the CDR3 reads CSASGTFTDTQYF. CDR3 DNA: TGCAGTGCCTCGGGCACCTTCACAGATACGCAGTATTTT. The V gene is TRBV20-1, the J gene TRBJ2-3, with no clear D. This CDR3 comprises 13 residues. In germline, CDR1 is DFQATT, CDR2 SNEGSKA (reference sequence). V was pared by 6 bases and J by 2 bases, with 12 bases between.

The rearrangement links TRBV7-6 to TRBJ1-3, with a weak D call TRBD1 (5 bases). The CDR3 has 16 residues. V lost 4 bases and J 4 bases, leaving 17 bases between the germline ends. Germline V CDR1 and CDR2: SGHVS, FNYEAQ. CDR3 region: CASSSPGPEGGNTIYF. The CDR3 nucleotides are TGTGCCAGCAGCTCCCCCGGGCCCGAGGGGGGAAACACCATATATTTT.

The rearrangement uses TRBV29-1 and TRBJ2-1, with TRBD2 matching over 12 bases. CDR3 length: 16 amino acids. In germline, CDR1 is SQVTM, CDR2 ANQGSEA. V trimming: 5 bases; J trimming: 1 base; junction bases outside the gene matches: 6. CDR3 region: CSVNPSGGASYNEQFF. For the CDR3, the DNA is TGCAGCGTTAACCCTAGCGGGGGGGCTTCCTACAATGAGCAGTTCTTC.

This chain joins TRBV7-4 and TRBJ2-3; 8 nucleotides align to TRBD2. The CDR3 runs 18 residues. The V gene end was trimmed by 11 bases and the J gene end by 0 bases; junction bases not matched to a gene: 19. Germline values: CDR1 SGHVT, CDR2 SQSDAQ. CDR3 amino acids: CAPPRAGGNFPSTDTQYF. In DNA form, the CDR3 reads TGTGCCCCCCCGCGGGCGGGGGGTAACTTCCCTAGCACAGATACGCAGTATTTT.

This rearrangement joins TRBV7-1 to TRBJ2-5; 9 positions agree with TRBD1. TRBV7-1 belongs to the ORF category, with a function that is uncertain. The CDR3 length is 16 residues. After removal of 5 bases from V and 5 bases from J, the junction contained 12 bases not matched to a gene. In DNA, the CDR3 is TGTGCCAGCAGCCCAAGAGCGGGACAGGGAAGGGAGACCCAGTACTTC. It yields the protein CASSPRAGQGRETQYF.

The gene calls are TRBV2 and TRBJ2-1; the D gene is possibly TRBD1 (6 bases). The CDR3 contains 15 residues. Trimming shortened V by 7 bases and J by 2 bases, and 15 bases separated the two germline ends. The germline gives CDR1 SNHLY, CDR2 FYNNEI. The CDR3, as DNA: TGTGCCAGCATTCCAGGGGAAAGAACCTACAATGAGCAGTTCTTC. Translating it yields CASIPGERTYNEQFF. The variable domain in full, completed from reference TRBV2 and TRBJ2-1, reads EPEVTQTPSHQVTQMGQEVILRCVPISNHLYFYWYRQILGQKVEFLVSFYNNEISEKSEIFDDQFSVERPDGSNFTLKIRSTKLEDSAMYFCASIPGERTYNEQFFGPGTRLTVL.

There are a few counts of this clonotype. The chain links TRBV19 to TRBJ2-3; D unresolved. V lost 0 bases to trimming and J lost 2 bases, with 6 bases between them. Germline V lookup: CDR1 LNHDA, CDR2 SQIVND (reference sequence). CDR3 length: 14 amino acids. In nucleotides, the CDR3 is TGTGCCAGTAGTATAGAGGTCCTCACAGATACGCAGTATTTT. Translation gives CASSIEVLTDTQYF. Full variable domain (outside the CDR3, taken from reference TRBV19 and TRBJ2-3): DGGITQSPKYLFRKEGQNVTLSCEQNLNHDAMYWYRQDPGQGLRLIYYSQIVNDFQKGDIAEGYSVSREKKESFPLTVTSAQKNPTAFYLCASSIEVLTDTQYFGPGTRLTVL.

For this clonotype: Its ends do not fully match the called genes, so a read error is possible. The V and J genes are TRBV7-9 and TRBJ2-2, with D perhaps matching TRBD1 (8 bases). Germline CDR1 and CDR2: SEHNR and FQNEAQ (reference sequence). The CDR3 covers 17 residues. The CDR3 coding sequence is TGTACCAGCAGACATAATACAGGGGGGGAATTTGCCGGGGAGCTGTTTTTT. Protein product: CTSRHNTGGEFAGELFF. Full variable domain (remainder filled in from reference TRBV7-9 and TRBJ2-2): DTGVSQNPRHKITKRGQNVTFRCDPISEHNRLYWYRQTLGQGPEFLTYFQNEAQLEKSRLLSDRFSAERPKGSFSTLEIQRTEQGDSAMYLCTSRHNTGGEFAGELFFGEGSRLTVL.

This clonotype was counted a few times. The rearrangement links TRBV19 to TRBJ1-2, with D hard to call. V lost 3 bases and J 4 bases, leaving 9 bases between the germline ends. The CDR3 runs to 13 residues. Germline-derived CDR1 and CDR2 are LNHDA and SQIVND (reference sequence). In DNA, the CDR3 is TGTGCCAGTAGTATGGTGAAGCCCTATGGCTACACCTTC. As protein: CASSMVKPYGYTF.